A selection of T cell receptor beta chains follows, all from one sample in a study of cytomegalovirus exposure and HLA in healthy donors. Clones were sequenced by immunoSEQ multiplex PCR, and TCRdb holds only the in-frame ones, with some missing. The profile shows 200,000 to 250,000 clones, about 72% of them singletons. The sample was PBMCs. The receptors originated from a male donor in good health and CMV-seronegative. Each CDR3 is given with its conserved first and last residue. Fields, in order: D gene, J gene, clone size, V gene, CDR3 DNA, CDR3 protein. D genes are given only for firm matches. The size field is filled for only some rows; it gives once, few, many or a size class.

NA | TRBJ2-7 | few | TRBV5-4 | TGTGCCAGCAGCATCGACAGCTACGAGCAGTACTTC | CASSIDSYEQYF
NA | TRBJ2-7 | NA | TRBV6-1 | TGTGCCAGCAAAGGGGGGGGCGGCGACGAGCAGTACTTC | CASKGGGGDEQYF
NA | TRBJ1-2 | NA | TRBV1 | TGCACCAGCAGTGGACTCGAATACCGGGACAGGGACGGGGATGACGTTAACGATGGCTACACCTTC | CTSSGLEYRDRDGDDVNDGYTF
TRBD2 | TRBJ2-2 | NA | TRBV2 | TGTGCCAGCACCTCATTCTGGGGGGGACTAGCGGGAAAAGGCGCGAACACCGGGGAGCTGTTTTTT | CASTSFWGGLAGKGANTGELFF
NA | TRBJ2-7 | NA | TRBV7-9 | TGTGCCAGCAGCCCCCGTTCGACAGCTTACTACGAGCAGTACTTC | CASSPRSTAYYEQYF
NA | TRBJ2-7 | once | TRBV28 | TGTGCCAGCAGTTTATCGGACAGGGACTACTCCTACGAGCAGTACTTC | CASSLSDRDYSYEQYF
TRBD2 | TRBJ2-1 | NA | TRBV6-1 | TGTGCCAGCAGTGATGGGGTGGCGGGAGGGAGAAATGAGCAGTTCTTC | CASSDGVAGGRNEQFF
NA | TRBJ2-1 | NA | TRBV5-1 | TGCGCCAGCAGCTTGTCTGAGGGCGGGGAGCAGTTCTTC | CASSLSEGGEQFF
NA | TRBJ2-7 | NA | TRBV7-9 | TGTGCCAGCAGCTTAGGCGGCTACTACGAGCAGTACTTC | CASSLGGYYEQYF
NA | TRBJ1-3 | NA | TRBV9 | TGTGCCAGCAGCGTTGAGTCATGGGGAAACACCATATATTTT | CASSVESWGNTIYF
NA | TRBJ1-1 | once | TRBV28 | TGTGCCAGCAGTTTACGGGTGCCTTTCTTT | CASSLRVPFF
NA | TRBJ1-1 | NA | TRBV19 | TGTGCCAGTCTTGGGGGCAGAAACACTGAAGCTTTCTTT | CASLGGRNTEAFF
TRBD1 | TRBJ1-2 | NA | TRBV9 | TGTGCCAGCAGCGTAGGGGACAGGGGAAATGGCTACACCTTC | CASSVGDRGNGYTF
TRBD1 | TRBJ1-4 | NA | TRBV9 | TGTGCCAGCAGCCCCGGGACAGGGAACGAAAAACTGTTTTTT | CASSPGTGNEKLFF
NA | TRBJ2-5 | NA | TRBV6-5 | TGTGCCAGCAGGGAGCTAGAGACCCAGTACTTC | CASRELETQYF
TRBD1 | TRBJ1-4 | once | TRBV5-4 | TGTGCCAGCAGCTTGGGGACAGGAGAAAAACTGTTTTTT | CASSLGTGEKLFF
NA | TRBJ2-3 | once | TRBV19 | TGTGCCAGTAGTATTTTGAGGGAGGGCACAGATACGCAGTATTTT | CASSILREGTDTQYF
NA | TRBJ2-2 | NA | TRBV5-4 | TGTGCCAGCAGCTTGCTGACCGGGGAGCTGTTTTTT | CASSLLTGELFF
NA | TRBJ2-3 | NA | TRBV10-2 | TGCGCCAGCAGTGGTTGGACTGGAGGGGCAGATACGCAGTATTTT | CASSGWTGGADTQYF
TRBD1 | TRBJ1-1 | few | TRBV6-5 | TGTGCCAGCAGTTGGGGCGGACAGGGCGTTACTGAAGCTTTCTTT | CASSWGGQGVTEAFF
NA | TRBJ2-1 | few | TRBV5-6 | TGTGCCAGCAGCCTTGGGATAGCGGACAATGAGCAGTTCTTC | CASSLGIADNEQFF
NA | TRBJ1-1 | NA | TRBV7-9 | TGTGCCAGCAGCTTAGTCGCAGGGAGGGCGAACACTGAAGCTTTCTTT | CASSLVAGRANTEAFF
NA | TRBJ2-3 | NA | TRBV2 | TGTGCCAGCAGTGAAGCCCCCTGGGAGGATACGCAGTATTTT | CASSEAPWEDTQYF
NA | TRBJ1-1 | few | TRBV5-1 | TGCGCCAGCAGCTTGGATGGGGGCGCGTACACTGAAGCTTTCTTT | CASSLDGGAYTEAFF